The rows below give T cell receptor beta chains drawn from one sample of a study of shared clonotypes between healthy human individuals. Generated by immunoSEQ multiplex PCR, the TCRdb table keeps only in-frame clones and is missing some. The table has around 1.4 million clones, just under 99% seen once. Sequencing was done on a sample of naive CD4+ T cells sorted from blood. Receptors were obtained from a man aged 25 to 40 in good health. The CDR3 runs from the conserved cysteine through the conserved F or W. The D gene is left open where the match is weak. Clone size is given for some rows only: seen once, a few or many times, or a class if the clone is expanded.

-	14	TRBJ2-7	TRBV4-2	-	TGTGCCAGCAGCCTAGTCCCTGACTCGACGGAGCAGTACTTC	CASSLVPDSTEQYF
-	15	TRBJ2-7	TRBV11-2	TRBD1	TGTGCCAGCAGCTTAGTATGGGCAGGGGGTCACGAGCAGTACTTC	CASSLVWAGGHEQYF
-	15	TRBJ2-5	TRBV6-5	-	TGTGCCAGCAGAGGGACTCCACCTACCCAAGAGACCCAGTACTTC	CASRGTPPTQETQYF
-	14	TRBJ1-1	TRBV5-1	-	TGCGCCAGCAGCTTGGAAAGGGGAGGGACTGAAGCTTTCTTT	CASSLERGGTEAFF
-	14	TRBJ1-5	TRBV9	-	TGTGCCAGCAGCGCGGGGGTCAGGACCCATCCCCAGCATTTT	CASSAGVRTHPQHF
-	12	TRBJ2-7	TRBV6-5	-	TGTGCCAGCAATGGGGGGGCCGACGAGCAGTACTTC	CASNGGADEQYF
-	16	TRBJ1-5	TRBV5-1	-	TGCGCCAGCAGCTTGGGCACAGGGACGAGCAATCAGCCCCAGCATTTT	CASSLGTGTSNQPQHF
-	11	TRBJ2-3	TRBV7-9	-	TGTGCCAGCAGTTTCTGGGATACGCAGTATTTT	CASSFWDTQYF
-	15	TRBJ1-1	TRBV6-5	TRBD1	TGTGCCAGCAGTTCCGGACAGGGGCTGAACACTGAAGCTTTCTTT	CASSSGQGLNTEAFF
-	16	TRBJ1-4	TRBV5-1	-	TGCGCCAGCAGCTTGGGTAGTCGTGCAACTAATGAAAAACTGTTTTTT	CASSLGSRATNEKLFF
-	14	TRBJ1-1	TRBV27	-	TGTGCCAGCAGTTTAAGACAAATGAACACTGAAGCTTTCTTT	CASSLRQMNTEAFF
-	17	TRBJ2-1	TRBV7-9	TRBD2	TGTGCCAGCAGCTTAGTGTCTGGGGGGGTATCCTACAATGAGCAGTTCTTC	CASSLVSGGVSYNEQFF
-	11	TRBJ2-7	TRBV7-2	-	TGTGCCAGCAGCCCCCGATCCGAGCAGTACTTC	CASSPRSEQYF
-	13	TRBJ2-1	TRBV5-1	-	TGCGCCAGCAGCTTGGTAGGGGTTAATGAGCAGTTCTTC	CASSLVGVNEQFF
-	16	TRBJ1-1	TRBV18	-	TGTGCCAGCTCACCAAGTTCGGGGGGCTTGAACACTGAAGCTTTCTTT	CASSPSSGGLNTEAFF
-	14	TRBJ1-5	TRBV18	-	TGTGCCAGCTCCCTCGGGAGGGGAGTCTCTTCCCAGCATTTT	CASSLGRGVSSQHF
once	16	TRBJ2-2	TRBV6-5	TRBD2	TGTGCCAGCAGTTCCCTAGCGGGAGCAGGTATCGGGGAGCTGTTTTTT	CASSSLAGAGIGELFF
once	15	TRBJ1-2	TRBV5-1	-	TGCGCCAGCAGCTTCCCGGACGGGGCAAACTATGGCTACACCTTC	CASSFPDGANYGYTF
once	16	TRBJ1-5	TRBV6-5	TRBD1	TGTGCCAGCAGTTACCTCGGGACAGGGAGGGATCAGCCCCAGCATTTT	CASSYLGTGRDQPQHF
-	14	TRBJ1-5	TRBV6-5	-	TGTGCCAGCAGTCGGGACTATAGCAATCAGCCCCAGCATTTT	CASSRDYSNQPQHF
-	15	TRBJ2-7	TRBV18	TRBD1	TGTGCCAGCTCTCCAGGGACAGGGGGCAGGAGCGAGCAGTACTTC	CASSPGTGGRSEQYF
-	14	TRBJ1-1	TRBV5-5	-	TGTGCCAGCAGCTTATGGGCGGAAAACACTGAAGCTTTCTTT	CASSLWAENTEAFF
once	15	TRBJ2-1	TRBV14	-	TGTGCCAGCAGCCACAATAGGGTTCCTCACAATGAGCAGTTCTTC	CASSHNRVPHNEQFF
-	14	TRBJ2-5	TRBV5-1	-	TGCGCCAGCAGCTTGGGACAGGGAGGGGAGACCCAGTACTTC	CASSLGQGGETQYF
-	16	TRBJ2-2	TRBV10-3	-	TGTGCCATCAGTGAGTCTGGTCTATCGAACACCGGGGAGCTGTTTTTT	CAISESGLSNTGELFF
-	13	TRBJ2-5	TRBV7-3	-	TGTGCCAGCAGCCCAAATGGGGGAGAGACCCAGTACTTC	CASSPNGGETQYF
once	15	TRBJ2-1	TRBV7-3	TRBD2	TGTGCCAGCAGCGTAACTAGCGGCCTCGCCTATGAGCAGTTCTTC	CASSVTSGLAYEQFF
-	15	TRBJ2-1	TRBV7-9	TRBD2	TGTGCCAGCAGCGAACTAGCGGGAGTAAACAATGAGCAGTTCTTC	CASSELAGVNNEQFF
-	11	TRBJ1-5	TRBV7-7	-	TGTGCCAGCAGCTTAGGTTGGCCCCAGCATTTT	CASSLGWPQHF
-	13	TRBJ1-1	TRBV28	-	TGTGCCAGCAGTGATGATAGGAGCACTGAAGCTTTCTTT	CASSDDRSTEAFF
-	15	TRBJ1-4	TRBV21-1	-	TGTGCCAGCAGCAAATCGGGGCAGGGGTACGAAAAACTGTTTTTT	CASSKSGQGYEKLFF
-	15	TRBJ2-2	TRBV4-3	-	TGCGCCAGCAGCCCGAATCAGGGGAAGGACGGGGAGCTGTTTTTT	CASSPNQGKDGELFF
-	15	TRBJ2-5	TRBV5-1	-	TGCGCCAGCAGCCCCCAGGGTTTGGTACAAGAGACCCAGTACTTC	CASSPQGLVQETQYF
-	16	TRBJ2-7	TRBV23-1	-	TGCGCCAGCAGTCAACCCACAGGGCTCAACTCCTACGAGCAGTACTTC	CASSQPTGLNSYEQYF
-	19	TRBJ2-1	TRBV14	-	TGTGCCAGCAGTCATCTCAGGGCCCAGCGGAACCATCCAGGCGATGAGCAGTTCTTC	CASSHLRAQRNHPGDEQFF
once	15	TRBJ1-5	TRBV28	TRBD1	TGTGCCAGCACCGATGGGACAGGGCTCAATCAGCCCCAGCATTTT	CASTDGTGLNQPQHF
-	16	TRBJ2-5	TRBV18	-	TGTGCCAGCTCACCAGTTAAATCTACAGGGCGAGAGACCCAGTACTTC	CASSPVKSTGRETQYF
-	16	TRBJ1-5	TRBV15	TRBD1	TGTGCCACCAGCAGCCCTACAGGGGCGGTCGATCAGCCCCAGCATTTT	CATSSPTGAVDQPQHF
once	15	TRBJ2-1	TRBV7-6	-	TGTGCCAGCAGCTTATCGGGTGGGGGGTACAATGAGCAGTTCTTC	CASSLSGGGYNEQFF
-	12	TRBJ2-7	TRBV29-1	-	TGCAGCGTTGCTCTAGGGGCCTACGAGCAGTACTTC	CSVALGAYEQYF
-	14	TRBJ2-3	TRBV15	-	TGTGCCACCAGCAGGGACGGGAGTTCCGATACGCAGTATTTT	CATSRDGSSDTQYF
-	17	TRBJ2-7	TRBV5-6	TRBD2	TGTGCCAGCAGCTCGGGTAGCGGGAGTCTCGTCTCGGGTGAGCAGTACTTC	CASSSGSGSLVSGEQYF